The clone carrying this T cell receptor (beta chain) was seen once. Its antigen is not identified. Reverse transcription of all isolated RNA meant that expressed TCRB transcripts were sequenced. Clones were sequenced by immunoSEQ multiplex PCR, and TCRdb holds only the in-frame ones, with some missing. The sample shows about 400,000 clones, over 10% of them seen only once. Germline CDR1 is LGHNA and CDR2 is YSLEER. CDR3 length: 15 amino acids. V was clipped by 0 bases and J by 6 bases, with 12 bases between them. The data derive from a study of beta chain features in type 1 diabetes. Overall study results and limits: Whether HLA type influences TCRB rearrangement remained unresolved here. TCRB CDR3s were moderately but significantly shorter in Type 1 diabetes patients in all four CD4+ subsets.

The source material was naive CD4+ T cells from blood. The sequence was collected from a woman between 18 and 29 years old with type 1 diabetes. The V and J genes are TRBV4-3 and TRBJ1-5, with TRBD1 as a possible D gene (6 bases). The CDR3 DNA reads TGCGCCAGCAGCCAAGATCCCAGGGGCCTTCAGCCCCAGCATTTT. Its protein is CASSQDPRGLQPQHF.